The next 7 T cell receptor beta chains were all read from a single sample in a study of graft-versus-host responses after intestinal transplantation. Produced via immunoSEQ multiplex PCR; TCRdb's table is partial and in-frame only. The sample has about 10,000 clones; 29% are singletons. Plated together were around 200,000 CFSE-labeled responder cells and around 200,000 irradiated, violet-dye-labeled stimulator cells. Specimen: alloreactive CD8+ T cells from a mixed lymphocyte reaction culture, collected before intestinal transplant. Subset given: CFSE-low proliferating T cells sorted from approximately six-day pre-transplant mixed lymphocyte reaction (GvH or HvG direction). The receptors derive from a human patient who received an intestinal transplant.

The chain combines TRBV19 with TRBJ1-5; weak D call: TRBD1 (5 bases). CDR1 is LNHDA and CDR2 is SQIVND in the germline V gene (reference sequence). The CDR3 is 13 amino acids. V was trimmed by 8 bases and J by 4 bases, leaving 12 bases between them. The CDR3 protein is CASLDRGNQPQHF. Written as DNA, the CDR3 is TGTGCCAGTTTGGATAGGGGAAATCAGCCCCAGCATTTT. Based on the CDR3 plus reference TRBV19 and TRBJ1-5, the full variable domain is DGGITQSPKYLFRKEGQNVTLSCEQNLNHDAMYWYRQDPGQGLRLIYYSQIVNDFQKGDIAEGYSVSREKKESFPLTVTSAQKNPTAFYLCASLDRGNQPQHFGDGTRLSIL.

The rearrangement links TRBV2 to TRBJ1-1; D is unresolved. The CDR3 length is 12 residues. The germline gives CDR1 SNHLY, CDR2 FYNNEI. Trimming shortened V by 11 bases and J by 4 bases, and 14 bases separated the two germline ends. The CDR3 here is CASQTEGTEAFF. The CDR3 DNA follows: TGTGCCTCACAGACCGAGGGCACTGAAGCTTTCTTT. The full variable domain, its missing parts supplied by reference TRBV2 and TRBJ1-1, is EPEVTQTPSHQVTQMGQEVILRCVPISNHLYFYWYRQILGQKVEFLVSFYNNEISEKSEIFDDQFSVERPDGSNFTLKIRSTKLEDSAMYFCASQTEGTEAFFGQGTRLTVV.

This clone was detected a few times. This sequence joins TRBV5-1 and TRBJ2-1, with D possibly being TRBD2 (7 bases). Germline CDR1 SGHRS, CDR2 YFSETQ. V lost 4 bases and J lost 1, with 21 bases in between. The CDR3 loop spans 18 amino acids. CDR3 coding DNA: TGCGCCAGCAGCCCGGGGGGCCCCCGGGACTTATCCTACAATGAGCAGTTCTTC. Its protein product is CASSPGGPRDLSYNEQFF.

This clone is medium-sized (0.01 to 0.1%) in the sample. This chain uses TRBV4-1 with TRBJ2-3; 9 bases are shared with TRBD2. V lost 8 bases, J lost 4 bases, and 10 bases stayed unmatched. CDR3 length equals 15 residues. The germline V gene has CDR1 MGHRA and CDR2 YSYEKL. As DNA, the CDR3 is TGCGCCAGCGGCCTAGCGGGGCCATTCTCAGATACGCAGTATTTT. Encoded protein: CASGLAGPFSDTQYF.

The chain joins TRBV6-5 to TRBJ1-6, with 10 bases matching TRBD1. Germline-derived CDR1 and CDR2 are MNHEY and SVGAGI. With V trimmed by 5 bases and J by 9 bases, 7 bases remained unmatched. The CDR3 sequence is 15 residues long. The CDR3 reads CASSPQTGGPSPLHF. The CDR3 DNA is TGTGCCAGCAGTCCCCAGACAGGGGGCCCTTCACCCCTCCACTTT.

The genes are TRBV2 and TRBJ2-7; tentatively, D is TRBD2 (5 bases). The V gene's germline CDR1 is SNHLY and CDR2 FYNNEI. The CDR3 runs to 15 residues. The germline V and J ends were trimmed by 4 bases and 6 bases, with 19 bases remaining between them. CDR3 coding DNA: TGTGCCAGCAGTGGTTCGGCACTAGTCATCTCCGAGCAGTACTTC. This codes for CASSGSALVISEQYF.

The chain has TRBV9 and TRBJ2-3, with D possibly matching TRBD2 (7 bases). Germline lookup yields CDR1 SGDLS and CDR2 YYNGEE. The CDR3 has 17 amino acids. Trimming pared 3 bases from V and 2 bases from J, leaving 19 bases between. CDR3 sequence (DNA): TGTGCCAGCAGCGGAGGGGTGTGGGGGGGGGCCACAGATACGCAGTATTTT. This codes for CASSGGVWGGATDTQYF.